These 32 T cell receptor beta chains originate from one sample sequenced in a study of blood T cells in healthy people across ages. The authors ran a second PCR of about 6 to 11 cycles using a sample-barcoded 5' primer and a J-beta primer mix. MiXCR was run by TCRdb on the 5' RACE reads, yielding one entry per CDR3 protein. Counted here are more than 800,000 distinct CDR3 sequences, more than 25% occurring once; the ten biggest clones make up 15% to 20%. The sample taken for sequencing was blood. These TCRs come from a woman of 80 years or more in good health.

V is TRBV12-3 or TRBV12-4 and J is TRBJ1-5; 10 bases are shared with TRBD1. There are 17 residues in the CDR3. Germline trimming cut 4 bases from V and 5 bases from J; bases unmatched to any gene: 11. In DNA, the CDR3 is TGTGCCAGCAGTTCCCGGGACAGGGGTCCGTCGGATCAGCCCCAGCATTTT. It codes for CASSSRDRGPSDQPQHF.

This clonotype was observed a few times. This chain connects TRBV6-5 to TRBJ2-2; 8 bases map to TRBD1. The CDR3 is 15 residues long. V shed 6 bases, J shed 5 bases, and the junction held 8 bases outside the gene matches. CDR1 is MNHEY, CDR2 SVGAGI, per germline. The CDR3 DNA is TGTGCCAGCAGCGTGGGACAGGCGATTACCGGGGAGCTGTTTTTT. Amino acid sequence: CASSVGQAITGELFF.

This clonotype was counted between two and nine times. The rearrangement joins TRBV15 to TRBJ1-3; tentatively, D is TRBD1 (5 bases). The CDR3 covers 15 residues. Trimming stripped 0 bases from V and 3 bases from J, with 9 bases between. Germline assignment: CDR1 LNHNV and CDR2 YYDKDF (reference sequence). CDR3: CATSRDPGSGNTIYF. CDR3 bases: TGTGCCACCAGCAGAGATCCAGGGAGTGGAAACACCATATATTTT.

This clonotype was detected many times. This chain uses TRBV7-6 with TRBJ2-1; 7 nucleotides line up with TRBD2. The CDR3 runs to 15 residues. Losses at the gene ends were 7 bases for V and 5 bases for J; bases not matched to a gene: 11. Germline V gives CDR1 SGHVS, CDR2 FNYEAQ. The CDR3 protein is CASTSPGGGNNEQFF. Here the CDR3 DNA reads TGTGCCAGCACCTCCCCAGGCGGGGGTAACAATGAGCAGTTCTTC.

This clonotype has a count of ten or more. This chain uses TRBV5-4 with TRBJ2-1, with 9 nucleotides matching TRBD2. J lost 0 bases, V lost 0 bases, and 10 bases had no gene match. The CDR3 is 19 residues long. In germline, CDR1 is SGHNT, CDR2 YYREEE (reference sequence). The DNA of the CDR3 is TGTGCCAGCAGCTTGGCCAGGGGAGCGGGGGGTGGCTCCTACAATGAGCAGTTCTTC. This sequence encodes CASSLARGAGGGSYNEQFF.

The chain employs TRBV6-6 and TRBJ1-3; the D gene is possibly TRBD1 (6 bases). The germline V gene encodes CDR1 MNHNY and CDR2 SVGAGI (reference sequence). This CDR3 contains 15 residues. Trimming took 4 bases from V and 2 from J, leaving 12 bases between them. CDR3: CASSSQGRTGNTIYF. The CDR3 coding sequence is TGTGCCAGCAGTTCCCAGGGGAGAACTGGAAACACCATATATTTT.

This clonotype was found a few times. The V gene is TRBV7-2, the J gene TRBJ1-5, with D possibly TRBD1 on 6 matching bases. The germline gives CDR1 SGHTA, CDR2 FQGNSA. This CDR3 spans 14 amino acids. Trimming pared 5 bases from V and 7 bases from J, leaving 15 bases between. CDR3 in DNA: TGTGCCAGCAGCCTTGGACAGCCAGGACAGCCCCAGCATTTT. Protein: CASSLGQPGQPQHF.

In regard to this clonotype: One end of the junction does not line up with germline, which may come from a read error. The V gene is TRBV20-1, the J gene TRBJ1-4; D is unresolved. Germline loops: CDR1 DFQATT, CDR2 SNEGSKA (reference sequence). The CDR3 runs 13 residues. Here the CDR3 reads CSAKGLTNEELFF. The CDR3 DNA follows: TGCAGTGCTAAGGGATTAACTAATGAAGAACTGTTTTTT.

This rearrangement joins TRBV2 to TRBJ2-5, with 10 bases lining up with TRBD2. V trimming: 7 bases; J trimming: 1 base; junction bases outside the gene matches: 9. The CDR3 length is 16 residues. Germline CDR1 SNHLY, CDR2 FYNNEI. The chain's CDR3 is CASNPTGLASQETQYF. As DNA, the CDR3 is TGTGCCAGCAACCCAACGGGACTAGCGAGCCAAGAGACCCAGTACTTC. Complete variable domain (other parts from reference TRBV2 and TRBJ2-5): EPEVTQTPSHQVTQMGQEVILRCVPISNHLYFYWYRQILGQKVEFLVSFYNNEISEKSEIFDDQFSVERPDGSNFTLKIRSTKLEDSAMYFCASNPTGLASQETQYFGPGTRLLVL.

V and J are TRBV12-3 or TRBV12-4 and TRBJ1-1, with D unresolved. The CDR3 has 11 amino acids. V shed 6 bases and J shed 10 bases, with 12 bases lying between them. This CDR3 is CASRAPPSAFF. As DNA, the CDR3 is TGTGCCAGCAGGGCTCCCCCTTCAGCTTTCTTT.

CDR3 nucleotides: TGTGCCAGCAGCTTGTCGACAGTGACGAACACTGAAGCTTTCTTT. This gives the protein CASSLSTVTNTEAFF. This chain joins TRBV11-2 and TRBJ1-1, with TRBD1 as a possible D gene (5 bases). CDR3 length: 15 residues. Germline V gene lookup returns CDR1 SGHAT and CDR2 FQNNGV. V dropped 3 bases and J dropped 1 base, with 12 bases sitting between them.

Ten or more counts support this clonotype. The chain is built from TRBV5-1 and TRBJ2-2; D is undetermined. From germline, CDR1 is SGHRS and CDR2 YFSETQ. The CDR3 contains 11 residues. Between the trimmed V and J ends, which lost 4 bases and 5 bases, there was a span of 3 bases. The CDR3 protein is CASSETGELFF. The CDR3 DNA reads TGCGCCAGCAGCGAAACCGGGGAGCTGTTTTTT.

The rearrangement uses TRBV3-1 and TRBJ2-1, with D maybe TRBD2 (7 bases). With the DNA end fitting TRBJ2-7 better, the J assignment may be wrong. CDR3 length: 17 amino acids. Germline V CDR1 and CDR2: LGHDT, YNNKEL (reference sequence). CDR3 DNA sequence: TGTGCCAGCAGCCAAGCGGGGGGCGGGGTAGTGGGTTACGAGCAGTACTTC. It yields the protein CASSQAGGGVVGYEQYF.

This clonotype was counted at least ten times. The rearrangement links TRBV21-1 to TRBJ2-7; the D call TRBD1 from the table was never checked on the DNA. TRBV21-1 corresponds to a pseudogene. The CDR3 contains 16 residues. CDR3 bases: TGTGCCAGCAGCTGTACCGGGACATCGAGTCCCTACGAGCAGTACTTC. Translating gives CASSCTGTSSPYEQYF.

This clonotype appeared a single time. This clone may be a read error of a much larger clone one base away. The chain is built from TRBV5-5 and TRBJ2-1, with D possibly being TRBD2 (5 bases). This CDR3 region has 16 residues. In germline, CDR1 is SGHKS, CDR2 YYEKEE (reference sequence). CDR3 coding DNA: TGTGCCAGCAGCTTTGGCGGGCTGAGCTCCTTCAATGAGCAGTTCTTC. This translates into CASSFGGLSSFNEQFF.

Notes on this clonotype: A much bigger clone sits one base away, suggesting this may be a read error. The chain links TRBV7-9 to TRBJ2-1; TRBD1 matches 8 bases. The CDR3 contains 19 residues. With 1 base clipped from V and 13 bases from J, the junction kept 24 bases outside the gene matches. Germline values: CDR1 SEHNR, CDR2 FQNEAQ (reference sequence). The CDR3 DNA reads TGTGCCAGCAGCTTAGGACAGCCGGGACAGGCTTTCGTAAGAGAGACCCAGTTCTTC. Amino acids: CASSLGQPGQAFVRETQFF.

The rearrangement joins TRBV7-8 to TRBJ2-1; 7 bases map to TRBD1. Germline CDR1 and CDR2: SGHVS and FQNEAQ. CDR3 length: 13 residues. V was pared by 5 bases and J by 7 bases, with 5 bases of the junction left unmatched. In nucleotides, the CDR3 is TGTGCCAGCAGCAGGGGGCTTAGTAATGAGCAGTTCTTC. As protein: CASSRGLSNEQFF.

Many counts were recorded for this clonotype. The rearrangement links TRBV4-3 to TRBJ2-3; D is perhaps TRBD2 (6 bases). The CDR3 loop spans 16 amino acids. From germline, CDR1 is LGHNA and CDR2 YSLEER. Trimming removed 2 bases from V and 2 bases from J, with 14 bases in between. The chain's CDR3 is CASSQNSGLDTDTQYF. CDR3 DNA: TGCGCCAGCAGCCAAAACAGCGGGCTAGACACAGATACGCAGTATTTT.

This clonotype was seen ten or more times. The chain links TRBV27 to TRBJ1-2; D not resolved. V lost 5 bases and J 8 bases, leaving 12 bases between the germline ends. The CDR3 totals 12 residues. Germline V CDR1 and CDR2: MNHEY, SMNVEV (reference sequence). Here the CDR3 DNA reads TGTGCCAGCAGTACTTCAGCGGGGGGCTACACCTTC. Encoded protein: CASSTSAGGYTF.

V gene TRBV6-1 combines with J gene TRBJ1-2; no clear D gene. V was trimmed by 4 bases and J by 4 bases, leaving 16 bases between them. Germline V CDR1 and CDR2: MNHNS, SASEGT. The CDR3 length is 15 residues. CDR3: CASSVEQAEFYGYTF. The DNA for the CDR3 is TGTGCCAGCAGTGTGGAGCAGGCCGAGTTCTATGGCTACACCTTC.

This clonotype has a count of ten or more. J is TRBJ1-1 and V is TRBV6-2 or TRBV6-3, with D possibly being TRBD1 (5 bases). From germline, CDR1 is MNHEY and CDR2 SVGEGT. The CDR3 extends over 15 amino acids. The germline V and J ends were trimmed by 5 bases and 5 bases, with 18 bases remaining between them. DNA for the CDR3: TGTGCCAGCAGTCTGACGGGACTTCGGGCTACTGAAGCTTTCTTT. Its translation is CASSLTGLRATEAFF.

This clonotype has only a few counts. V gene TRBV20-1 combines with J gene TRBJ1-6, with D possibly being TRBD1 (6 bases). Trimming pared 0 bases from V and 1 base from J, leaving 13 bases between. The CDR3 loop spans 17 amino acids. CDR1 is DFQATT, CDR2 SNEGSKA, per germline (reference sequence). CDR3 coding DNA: TGCAGTGCTAGAGATGTGGGGGCGGGATCCTATAATTCACCCCTCCACTTT. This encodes CSARDVGAGSYNSPLHF.

In DNA form, the CDR3 reads TGTGCCAGCAGCTCTTCTATAAATTTGGGGTCTCATGGCTACACCTTC. Translated: CASSSSINLGSHGYTF. This chain uses TRBV7-9 with TRBJ1-2; D not resolved. CDR3 length equals 16 residues. With 4 bases removed from V and 6 bases from J, the gap between germline ends came to 21 bases. Germline V gene data show CDR1 as SEHNR and CDR2 as FQNEAQ (reference sequence).

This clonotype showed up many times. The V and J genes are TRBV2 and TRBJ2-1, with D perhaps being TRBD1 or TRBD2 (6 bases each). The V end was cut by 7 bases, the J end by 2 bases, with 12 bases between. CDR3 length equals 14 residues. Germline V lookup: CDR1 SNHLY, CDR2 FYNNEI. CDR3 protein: CASKAGTTYNEQFF. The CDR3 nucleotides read TGTGCCAGCAAGGCGGGGACAACCTACAATGAGCAGTTCTTC. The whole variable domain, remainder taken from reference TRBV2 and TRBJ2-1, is EPEVTQTPSHQVTQMGQEVILRCVPISNHLYFYWYRQILGQKVEFLVSFYNNEISEKSEIFDDQFSVERPDGSNFTLKIRSTKLEDSAMYFCASKAGTTYNEQFFGPGTRLTVL.

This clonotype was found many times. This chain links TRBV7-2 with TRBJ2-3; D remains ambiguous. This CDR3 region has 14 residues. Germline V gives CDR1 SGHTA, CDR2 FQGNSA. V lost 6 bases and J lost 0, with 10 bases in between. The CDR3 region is CASRGYTSTDTQYF. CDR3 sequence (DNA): TGTGCCAGCAGAGGGTATACTAGCACAGATACGCAGTATTTT.

The CDR3 DNA sequence: TGTGCCAGCAGTTTCTCAGGGGGGATTGAAAAACTGTTTTTT. It specifies CASSFSGGIEKLFF. J is TRBJ1-4 and V is TRBV12-3 or TRBV12-4; 7 bases fit TRBD1. CDR3 length: 14 amino acids. The V gene end was trimmed by 3 bases and the J gene end by 7 bases; junction bases not matched to a gene: 5.

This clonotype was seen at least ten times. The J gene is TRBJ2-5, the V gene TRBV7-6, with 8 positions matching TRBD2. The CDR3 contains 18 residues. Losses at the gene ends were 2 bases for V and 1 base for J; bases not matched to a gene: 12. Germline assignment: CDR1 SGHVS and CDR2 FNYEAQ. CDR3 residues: CASSLNRAGALTQETQYF. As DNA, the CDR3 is TGTGCCAGCAGCTTAAATCGAGCGGGGGCCCTGACCCAAGAGACCCAGTACTTC. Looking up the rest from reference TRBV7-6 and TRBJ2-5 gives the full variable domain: GAGVSQSPRYKVTKRGQDVALRCDPISGHVSLYWYRQALGQGPEFLTYFNYEAQQDKSGLPNDRFSAERPEGSISTLTIQRTEQRDSAMYRCASSLNRAGALTQETQYFGPGTRLLVL.

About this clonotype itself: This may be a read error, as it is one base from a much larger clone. The CDR3: CASRWEDRGRNEQFF. Here the CDR3 DNA reads TGTGCCAGCAGGTGGGAGGACAGGGGGCGAAATGAGCAGTTCTTC. V gene TRBV6-1 combines with J gene TRBJ2-1, with 11 bases aligning to TRBD1. This CDR3 is built from 15 residues. V gave up 6 bases and J gave up 7 bases; unmatched junction bases: 8. The germline gives CDR1 MNHNS, CDR2 SASEGT.

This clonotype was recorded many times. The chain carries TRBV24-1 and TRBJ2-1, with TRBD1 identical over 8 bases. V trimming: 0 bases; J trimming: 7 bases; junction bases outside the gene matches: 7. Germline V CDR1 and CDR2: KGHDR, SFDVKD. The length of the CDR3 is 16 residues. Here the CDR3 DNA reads TGTGCCACCAGTGATTTGCAGCAGGGGGCGGTGAATGAGCAGTTCTTC. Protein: CATSDLQQGAVNEQFF.

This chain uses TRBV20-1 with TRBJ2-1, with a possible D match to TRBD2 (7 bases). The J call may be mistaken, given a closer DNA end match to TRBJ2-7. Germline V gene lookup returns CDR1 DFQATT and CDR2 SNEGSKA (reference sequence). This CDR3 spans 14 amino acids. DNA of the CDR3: TGCAGTGCAAGAAGGGGGGGGGCGTACAATGAGCAGTACTTC. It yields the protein CSARRGGAYNEQYF.

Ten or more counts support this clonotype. The CDR3 region is CSANGPSGQETQYF. Written as DNA, the CDR3 is TGCAGTGCCAATGGCCCTAGCGGACAAGAGACCCAGTACTTC. The chain couples TRBV20-1 to TRBJ2-5; 7 bases map to TRBD2. The CDR3 has 14 residues. The ends lost 6 bases at V and 2 bases at J; junction bases unmatched: 9. CDR1 DFQATT and CDR2 SNEGSKA come from the germline V gene (reference sequence).

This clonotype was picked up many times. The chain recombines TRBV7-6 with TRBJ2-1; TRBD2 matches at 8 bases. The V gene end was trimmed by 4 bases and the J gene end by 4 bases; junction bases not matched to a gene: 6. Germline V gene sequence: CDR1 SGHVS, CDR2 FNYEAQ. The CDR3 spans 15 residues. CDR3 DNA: TGTGCCAGCAGCTCCTCAGCGGGGGCTTACAATGAGCAGTTCTTC. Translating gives CASSSSAGAYNEQFF.